This passage covers 4 T cell receptor beta chains from one sample sequenced in a study of T cell repertoires in cytomegalovirus infection. From the reads, TCRdb called clonotypes with MiXCR, one entry per CDR3 protein. The table lists fewer than 200,000 distinct CDR3 sequences, roughly a fifth of them singletons. The sample comprised PBMCs. These receptors originate from a human donor in good health (CMV status not recorded). Some clones in this sample may be carry-over from other donors' samples.

V and J are TRBV20-1 and TRBJ1-4, with D uncertain. In germline, CDR1 is DFQATT, CDR2 SNEGSKA (reference sequence). V dropped 3 bases and J dropped 8 bases, with 7 bases sitting between them. The CDR3 spans 11 residues. CDR3 bases: TGCAGTGCTAGGGCCGGCGAAAAACTGTTTTTT. Its protein is CSARAGEKLFF.

This clonotype was detected many times. The chain is built from TRBV7-8 and TRBJ2-1; TRBD2 matches at 11 bases. CDR1 is SGHVS, CDR2 FQNEAQ, per germline. V lost 5 bases, J lost 7 bases, and 10 bases stayed unmatched. CDR3 size: 16 residues. The CDR3 region is CASSPASGGRGNEQFF. The CDR3 region has the DNA TGTGCCAGCAGCCCCGCTAGCGGGGGGCGAGGGAATGAGCAGTTCTTC.

This sequence joins TRBV27 and TRBJ1-2; D not certain. CDR1 MNHEY and CDR2 SMNVEV come from the germline V gene (reference sequence). The CDR3 is 14 residues long. Deletions cut 5 bases from V and 6 bases from J, with 16 bases between. The CDR3 coding sequence is TGTGCCAGCAGTCGGACCGCTTGGGGTGATGGCTACACCTTC. Translating it yields CASSRTAWGDGYTF.

This clonotype was counted ten times or more. The V gene is TRBV7-2, the J gene TRBJ2-3; D possibly matches TRBD1 or TRBD2 (5 bases each). V lost 5 bases to trimming and J lost 8 bases, with 17 bases between them. This CDR3 spans 14 amino acids. Germline values: CDR1 SGHTA, CDR2 FQGNSA. CDR3 loop: CASSTRTGDGTQYF. CDR3 DNA sequence: TGTGCCAGCAGCACCAGGACTGGGGACGGTACGCAGTATTTT. The whole variable domain, filled in from reference TRBV7-2 and TRBJ2-3, reads GAGVSQSPSNKVTEKGKDVELRCDPISGHTALYWYRQSLGQGLEFLIYFQGNSAPDKSGLPSDRFSAERTGGSVSTLTIQRTQQEDSAVYLCASSTRTGDGTQYFGPGTRLTVL.